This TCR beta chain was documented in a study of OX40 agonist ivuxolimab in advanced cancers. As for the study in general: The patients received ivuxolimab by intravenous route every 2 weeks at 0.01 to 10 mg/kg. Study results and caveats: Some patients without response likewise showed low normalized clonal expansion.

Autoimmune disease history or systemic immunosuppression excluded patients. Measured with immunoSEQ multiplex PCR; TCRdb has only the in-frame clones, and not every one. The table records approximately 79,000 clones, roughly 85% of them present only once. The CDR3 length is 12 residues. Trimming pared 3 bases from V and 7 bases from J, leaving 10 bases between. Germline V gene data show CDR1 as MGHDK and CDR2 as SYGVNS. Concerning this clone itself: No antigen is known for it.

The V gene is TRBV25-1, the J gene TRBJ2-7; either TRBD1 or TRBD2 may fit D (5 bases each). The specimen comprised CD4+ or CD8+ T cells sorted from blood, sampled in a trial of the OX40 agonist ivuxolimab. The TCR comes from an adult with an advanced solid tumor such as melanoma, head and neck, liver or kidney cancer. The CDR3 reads CASSEGVGEQYF. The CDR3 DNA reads TGTGCCAGCAGTGAGGGGGTAGGTGAGCAGTACTTC.